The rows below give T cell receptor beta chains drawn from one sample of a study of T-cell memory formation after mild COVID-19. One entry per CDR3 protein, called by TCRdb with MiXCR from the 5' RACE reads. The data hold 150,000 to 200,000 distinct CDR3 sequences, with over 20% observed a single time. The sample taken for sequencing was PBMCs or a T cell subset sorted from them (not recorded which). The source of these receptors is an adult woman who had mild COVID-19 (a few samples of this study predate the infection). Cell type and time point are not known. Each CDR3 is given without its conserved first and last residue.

CDR3 protein: ASSQASDSAMNTEAF
J gene: TRBJ1-1
V gene: TRBV4-1

CDR3 protein: TSSHASSSGDNTGELF
J gene: TRBJ2-2
V gene: TRBV1

CDR3 protein: ASSQGGRANEQF
J gene: TRBJ2-1
V gene: TRBV4-3

CDR3 protein: ASSLLSEGPTNEQF
J gene: TRBJ2-1
V gene: TRBV4-1

CDR3 protein: ASSLIWSSYNEQF
J gene: TRBJ2-1
V gene: TRBV7-3

CDR3 protein: ASTDGGATGEQY
J gene: TRBJ2-7
V gene: TRBV12-3/TRBV12-4

CDR3 protein: ASTANPYNEQF
J gene: TRBJ2-1
V gene: TRBV12-3/TRBV12-4

CDR3 protein: ASSEEGLLAGETQY
J gene: TRBJ2-5
V gene: TRBV2

CDR3 protein: ASSLEPRGRGLYEQY
J gene: TRBJ2-7
V gene: TRBV7-9

CDR3 protein: ASSSGTSGRETQY
J gene: TRBJ2-5
V gene: TRBV9

CDR3 protein: ASSIQGARTEAF
J gene: TRBJ1-1
V gene: TRBV19

CDR3 protein: ATSAADFDTDTQY
J gene: TRBJ2-3
V gene: TRBV24-1

CDR3 protein: ASSPNRIYGYT
J gene: TRBJ1-2
V gene: TRBV6-5

CDR3 protein: ASSLSGAVYEQY
J gene: TRBJ2-7
V gene: TRBV5-1

CDR3 protein: ASSAYSDTDTQY
J gene: TRBJ2-3
V gene: TRBV12-3/TRBV12-4

CDR3 protein: ASSQAGQLYEQY
J gene: TRBJ2-7
V gene: TRBV4-3

CDR3 protein: ASSQRTVYGYT
J gene: TRBJ1-2
V gene: TRBV23-1

CDR3 protein: ATHGGAYVTGELF
J gene: TRBJ2-2
V gene: TRBV27

CDR3 protein: ASSVSSTDTQY
J gene: TRBJ2-3
V gene: TRBV9

CDR3 protein: ASRVPPRDRDTGELF
J gene: TRBJ2-2
V gene: TRBV6-5

CDR3 protein: ASSIEGTQY
J gene: TRBJ2-5
V gene: TRBV12-3/TRBV12-4

CDR3 protein: ASSSSWGGQTTPNYGYT
J gene: TRBJ1-2
V gene: TRBV7-9

CDR3 protein: SVEGGQGIYEQY
J gene: TRBJ2-7
V gene: TRBV29-1

CDR3 protein: ASSAEGSQDEQF
J gene: TRBJ2-1
V gene: TRBV9

CDR3 protein: ASSQEDNSALPQKY
J gene: TRBJ2-4
V gene: TRBV4-1

CDR3 protein: ASSEKGYNEQF
J gene: TRBJ2-1
V gene: TRBV6-1

CDR3 protein: ASSLEGLAGVDTQY
J gene: TRBJ2-3
V gene: TRBV7-2

CDR3 protein: ASDLTSGGYNEQF
J gene: TRBJ2-1
V gene: TRBV5-1

CDR3 protein: ASSLGRPNTEAF
J gene: TRBJ1-1
V gene: TRBV5-6

CDR3 protein: SVKVESTDTQY
J gene: TRBJ2-3
V gene: TRBV29-1

CDR3 protein: ASGLRQETQY
J gene: TRBJ2-5
V gene: TRBV12-5

CDR3 protein: ASSDSANIQY
J gene: TRBJ2-4
V gene: TRBV11-3